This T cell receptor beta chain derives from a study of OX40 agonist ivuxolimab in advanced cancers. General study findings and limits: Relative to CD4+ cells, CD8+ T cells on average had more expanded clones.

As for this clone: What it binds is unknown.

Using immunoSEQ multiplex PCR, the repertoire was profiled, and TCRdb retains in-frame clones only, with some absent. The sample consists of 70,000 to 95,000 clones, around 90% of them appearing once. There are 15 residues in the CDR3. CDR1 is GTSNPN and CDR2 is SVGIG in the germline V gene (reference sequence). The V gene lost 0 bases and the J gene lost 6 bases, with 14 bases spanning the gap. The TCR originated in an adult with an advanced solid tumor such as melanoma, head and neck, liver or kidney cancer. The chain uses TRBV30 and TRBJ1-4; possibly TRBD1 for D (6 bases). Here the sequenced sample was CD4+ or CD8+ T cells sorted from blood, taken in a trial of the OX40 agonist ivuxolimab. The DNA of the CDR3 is TGTGCCTGGAGTGTACTGTATGCAGGGGATGAAAAACTGTTTTTT. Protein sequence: CAWSVLYAGDEKLFF.